This entry lists 5 T cell receptor beta chains sequenced from one sample in a study of shared T cell receptors in the human thymus. This table comes from immunoSEQ multiplex PCR, and its TCRdb copy is limited to in-frame clones, with some not included. This sample has hundreds of thousands of clones, with over 75% found just once. These data are also associated with another study on human thymus T cells.

The sequenced sample was thymocytes. The receptors come from a girl in the first two years of life with a congenital heart defect.

The chain joins TRBV5-6 to TRBJ1-6, with 9 bases fitting TRBD1. Trimming cost V 4 bases and J 11 bases; bases outside gene matches: 10. The CDR3 has 15 residues. CDR1 is SGHDT and CDR2 is YYEEEE in the germline V gene. DNA of the CDR3: TGTGCCAGCAGCCTGGACAGGGGCGTCGATCCACCCCTCCACTTT. Amino acid sequence: CASSLDRGVDPPLHF.

This clone has just one count. This sequence joins TRBV4-1 and TRBJ2-3, with 9 bases aligning to TRBD2. The length of the CDR3 is 16 residues. The germline V gene has CDR1 MGHRA and CDR2 YSYEKL. V was clipped by 0 bases and J by 4 bases; unmatched bases: 5. CDR3: CASSQEGAGGSDTQYF. CDR3 nucleotides: TGCGCCAGCAGCCAAGAGGGAGCGGGGGGATCAGATACGCAGTATTTT.

The chain employs TRBV5-6 and TRBJ2-3, with 16 positions matching TRBD2. CDR3 length: 14 residues. The junction had 5 bases not matched to a gene; V was cut back by 3 bases and J by 13 bases. The V gene's germline CDR1 is SGHDT and CDR2 YYEEEE. CDR3 in DNA: TGTGCCAGCAGCTCGGGACTAGCGGGGGGGTATAAGTATTTT. It translates to CASSSGLAGGYKYF. The full variable domain, rest sourced from reference TRBV5-6 and TRBJ2-3, is DAGVTQSPTHLIKTRGQQVTLRCSPKSGHDTVSWYQQALGQGPQFIFQYYEEEERQRGNFPDRFSGHQFPNYSSELNVNALLLGDSALYLCASSSGLAGGYKYFGPGTRLTVL.

As concerns this clone: One end of the junction is discordant with germline, which a read error may explain. The chain has TRBV7-7 and TRBJ2-5, with TRBD2 matching over 14 bases. This CDR3 comprises 18 residues. CDR1 and CDR2 from the germline V gene are SSHAT and FNYEAQ (reference sequence). The chain's CDR3 is CASSPKTSGGAREETQYF. As DNA, the CDR3 is TGTGCTAGCAGCCCTAAGACTAGCGGGGGGGCCCGGGAAGAGACCCAGTACTTC.

The CDR3 DNA reads TGTGCCAGCAGCCTGGGACAGCCGAACACTGAAGCTTTCTTT. Translation: CASSLGQPNTEAFF. V usage is TRBV13 and J usage is TRBJ1-1; 7 positions agree with TRBD1. This CDR3 is 14 amino acids long. Per the germline V gene, CDR1 is PRHDT and CDR2 is FYEKMQ (reference sequence). V shed 5 bases, J shed 1 base, and the junction held 4 bases outside the gene matches.